The clone carrying this T cell receptor (beta chain) was picked up a small number of times. Data came from immunoSEQ multiplex PCR; TCRdb stores just in-frame clones and leaves some out. In the table there are more than 65,000 clones, around 92% of which are singletons. V gave up 3 bases and J gave up 3 bases, with 9 bases separating them. Germline V gives CDR1 MNHNS, CDR2 SASEGT. The CDR3 sequence is 14 residues long. The data are from a study of technical replicates of blood from a handful of donors. The chain is built from TRBV6-1 and TRBJ1-5; D might be TRBD1 (5 bases). The specimen was T cells isolated from PBMCs. The sequence was obtained from a human donor in good health. The CDR3: CASSEGGPNQPQHF. The CDR3 coding sequence is TGTGCCAGCAGTGAGGGGGGACCCAATCAGCCCCAGCATTTT.